The entry below describes one TCR beta chain. Its antigen is undetermined. The data stem from a study of cytomegalovirus exposure and HLA in healthy donors. Losses at the gene ends were 1 base for V and 3 bases for J; bases not matched to a gene: 6. This CDR3 spans 15 amino acids. CDR1 SGHDN and CDR2 FVKESK come from the germline V gene. Study-level findings and limits: In a later analysis, TCR beta V- and J-gene trimming was associated with a missense DCLRE1C variant. Reportedly, cytomegalovirus status was diagnosed with high sensitivity and specificity.

60 Vbeta and 13 Jbeta primers were used in PCR. In the authors' methods: A later analysis counted 70 million to 85 million unique TCR beta chains, some 11 million shared. The protocol was immunoSEQ multiplex PCR, while the TCRdb copy is restricted to in-frame clones and leaves out a portion. V, J and clone size are taken as reported in that table, and D and trimming were inferred from the DNA itself. The sample includes approximately 86,000 clones, over 70% of them seen just once. The receptor comes from a man aged 35-49 years in good health and CMV-seronegative. Specimen: PBMCs. J is TRBJ2-7 and V is TRBV14; 7 bases map to TRBD1. The CDR3 loop reads CASSQVGTGDYEQYF. The CDR3 DNA sequence: TGTGCCAGCAGCCAAGTCGGTACAGGGGACTACGAGCAGTACTTC.